This entry concerns a single TCR beta chain. What it binds is not known. TCRdb's copy holds only in-frame clones and misses some; the assay was immunoSEQ multiplex PCR. The table shows some 120,000 clones, with around nine tenths occurring only once. It was the approximately 110-subject validation cohort, separate from the roughly 700-subject first cohort, to which the donors belonged. The data stem from a study of cytomegalovirus exposure and HLA in healthy donors. The study, taken as a whole, reports: According to a later analysis, TCR clusters from the first cohort tended to co-occur in the 90 to 150 validation repertoires. The study labeled more than 150 TCR beta chains cytomegalovirus-associated. According to reports, the classifier identified cytomegalovirus status with high specificity and sensitivity.

CDR3 size: 19 residues. Deletions cut 0 bases from V and 0 bases from J, with 22 bases between. CDR1 and CDR2 from the germline V gene are SGHRS and YFSETQ. Specimen: PBMCs. This receptor was obtained from a woman aged 18-30 years in good health and CMV-seronegative. The chain uses TRBV5-1 and TRBJ2-7, with D possibly matching TRBD2 (6 bases). The CDR3 coding sequence is TGCGCCAGCAGCTTGGCCGTCGTTGGGACTGCCAATCTCTCCTACGAGCAGTACTTC. It encodes CASSLAVVGTANLSYEQYF.